This T cell receptor (beta chain) was sequenced during a study of blood T cell repertoires in COVID-19. Study context: There were acute and convalescent COVID-19 samples, and they came from the United States, Italy and Spain. The analysed material was cDNA or gDNA that came from T cells, B-cell-depleted T cells, or PBMCs.

The CDR3 is 12 amino acids. V was trimmed by 4 bases and J by 6 bases, leaving 10 bases between them. Germline-derived CDR1 and CDR2 are MDHEN and SYDVKM. This clone was counted only a few times. Authors' processing steps: For nucleated cells, counts were estimated from reference gene primer amplification. The data were produced by immunoSEQ multiplex PCR, yet TCRdb's version contains in-frame clones alone and is incomplete. The DNA gave D and trimming, while V, J and clone size come from that table. Counted here are 200,000 to 250,000 clones, about 83% occurring once; the ten biggest clones make up roughly 5%.

This receptor was obtained from a human donor in a cohort sampled during active COVID-19. Sequenced material: peripheral blood. The chain combines TRBV28 with TRBJ2-7; D is uncertain. The CDR3 region has the DNA TGTGCCAGCAGTTCGACGTGGAGCGAGCAGTACTTC. Protein: CASSSTWSEQYF.